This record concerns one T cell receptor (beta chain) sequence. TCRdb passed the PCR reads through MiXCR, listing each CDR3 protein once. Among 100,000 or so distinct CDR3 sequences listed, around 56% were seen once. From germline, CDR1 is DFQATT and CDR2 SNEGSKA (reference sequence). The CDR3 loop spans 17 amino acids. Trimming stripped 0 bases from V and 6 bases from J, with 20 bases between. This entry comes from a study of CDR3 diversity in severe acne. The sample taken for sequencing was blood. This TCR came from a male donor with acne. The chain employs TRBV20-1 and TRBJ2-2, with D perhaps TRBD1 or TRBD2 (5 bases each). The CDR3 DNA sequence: TGCAGTGCTAGAGATGAGGGGCAGCCGGGGTCCTCCGGGGAGCTGTTTTTT. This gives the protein CSARDEGQPGSSGELFF.